The entry below gives a single T cell receptor beta chain sequence along with its context. This clone's antigen is unknown. Per-base qualities were not stored, and no clone one base away is much larger. These data are taken from a study of cytomegalovirus exposure and HLA in healthy donors (dated by TCRdb to 2016 to 2017). In the study overall: According to a later analysis, one platform produced both the roughly 110 validation repertoires and the 666 repertoires of the first cohort. The study was designed to test whether signatures of past pathogen exposure could be identified by cataloging public T cell receptors. Besides the first cohort of around 670 subjects, a separate validation cohort made up of some 110 different subjects was used. The study combined high-throughput TCR immunosequencing, statistical association of individual TCRs with disease status, and machine learning to predict cytomegalovirus infection status.

The library was prepared using the immunoSEQ multiplex PCR assay. The original methods were these. A statistical classification framework was built for diagnosing cytomegalovirus status from the catalog of TCR beta chain sequences. TCRdb took over this immuneACCESS table, retaining in-frame rearrangements with V and J assigned. Such tables are incomplete; in checked studies, under half of the missing clones stem from an unresolved V gene, and the remainder is unexplained. V and J calls plus clone size are reproduced from that table; the DNA served to infer D and trimming. For this sample the table gives 45,000 to 65,000 clones, of which about 92% were detected only once. Of the sample, about 8.8% falls within the top ten clones. The donors belonged to the validation cohort of over a hundred subjects, which was separate from the approximately 700-subject first cohort. CDR1 and CDR2, looked up from the germline V gene, are SGDLS and YYNGEE. Deletion took 3 bases off V and 4 bases off J, with a span of 13 bases between the germline ends. Its CDR3 holds 14 amino acids, cysteine through phenylalanine. Here the CDR3 DNA is all that survives: 42 bases in frame from base 1.

General conclusions and limits of the study: A few of the identified cytomegalovirus-associated TCR beta chains were confirmed in vitro to be specific for cytomegalovirus antigens. The study listed 164 TCR beta chains as associated with cytomegalovirus. The validation cohort had no HLA typing available for a later analysis, so co-occurrence within that cohort was assessed over all 110 or so repertoires. Subsequent analysis determined that TCRs grouped into clusters in the first cohort also showed a tendency toward co-occurrence across the roughly 120 validation repertoires, and 90% to 95% of cluster scores exceeded 0. The authors suggested that the approach could potentially be extended to other disease states and immunological phenotypes. While some public TCRs were present in many individuals, most TCR sequences turned up only very rarely across donors. The classifier was reported to diagnose cytomegalovirus status with high specificity and sensitivity in both the original cohort and the validation cohort.

The chain links TRBV9 with TRBJ1-2; a weak D assignment points to TRBD1 (5 bases agree). This clonotype originated in a woman aged 18 to 35 in good health and CMV-seropositive. Sequences were obtained from PBMCs. The CDR3 region: CASSGEEGSYGYTF. The DNA sequence reads TGTGCCAGCAGCGGAGAGGAGGGGAGCTATGGCTACACCTTC.